This T cell receptor (beta chain) was profiled in a study of blood T cell repertoires in COVID-19. The CDR3 is made up of 15 amino acids. The ends lost 4 bases at V and 8 bases at J; junction bases unmatched: 12. Germline assignment: CDR1 GTSNPN and CDR2 SVGIG (reference sequence). The method was immunoSEQ multiplex PCR; TCRdb's version includes in-frame clones alone and lacks a portion of them. Among 70,000 to 80,000 clones, 83% were seen once, and the ten largest hold around 41%. The receptor's source is an elderly man with acute or convalescent COVID-19. This chain uses TRBV30 with TRBJ2-2; 8 nucleotides match TRBD2. Sequencing was done on a sample of peripheral blood. The CDR3 protein is CAWTSGGASGGELFF. The CDR3 DNA follows: TGTGCCTGGACCTCCGGGGGGGCCTCGGGAGGGGAGCTGTTTTTT.